Reported below is one T cell receptor beta chain. At the DNA level, this CDR3 is encoded by other sequences in the same sample as well. J gave up 4 bases and V 2 bases, and 5 bases lay outside the gene matches. The CDR3 is 14 residues long. In germline, CDR1 is KGHSH, CDR2 LQKENI. This sample was included in a study of blood T cell repertoires in COVID-19. Clones were read by immunoSEQ multiplex PCR, and TCRdb kept only the in-frame ones, dropping some. The data hold hundreds of thousands of clones, with around four fifths observed a single time. Input material: peripheral blood. This TCR was recovered from a woman between 45 and 65 years old with acute or convalescent COVID-19. The V call is TRBV18, the J call TRBJ2-7; 7 positions match TRBD2. This chain's CDR3 is CASSPGLADYEQYF. The CDR3 coding sequence is TGTGCCAGCTCACCAGGGCTAGCGGATTACGAGCAGTACTTC.